The source of this T cell receptor beta chain is a study of technical replicates of blood from a few donors. Libraries were prepared by immunoSEQ multiplex PCR; TCRdb keeps only in-frame clonotypes and omits some of them. Of about 80,000 clones listed, 94% are singletons. The source material was T cells isolated from PBMCs. The clonotype comes from a human donor in good health.

The CDR3 DNA reads as TGTGCCAGCTCAAAAGACATATTGAACACTGAAGCTTTCTTT. This sequence encodes CASSKDILNTEAFF. This sequence joins TRBV18 and TRBJ1-1, with unresolved D. CDR3 length: 14 amino acids. Deletions cut 5 bases from V and 0 bases from J, with 10 bases between. Germline assignment: CDR1 KGHSH and CDR2 LQKENI.